A single sample is the source of the 4 T cell receptor beta chains below, sequenced in a study of T cell responses to AZD1222 COVID-19 vaccine. Method: immunoSEQ multiplex PCR; TCRdb's copy keeps in-frame clones and lacks some. The sample has some 130,000 clones; 92% are singletons. This specimen consisted of peripheral blood, obtained on day 0 of AZD1222 vaccination. All receptors derive from an adult in good health.

This clone was seen a few times. The chain has TRBV4-2 and TRBJ2-3; D assignment may be TRBD1 or TRBD2 (5 bases each). Germline assignment: CDR1 LGHNA and CDR2 YNFKEQ. The CDR3 contains 16 residues. V was pared by 4 bases and J by 3 bases, with 17 bases between. DNA for the CDR3: TGTGCCAGCAGCCGAAGGGACGGGGAAGATACAGATACGCAGTATTTT. Protein: CASSRRDGEDTDTQYF.

V usage is TRBV7-5 and J usage is TRBJ1-3; the D call in the table, TRBD1, was not verified against the DNA. TRBV7-5 is a listed pseudogene. The CDR3 is 17 residues long. The CDR3 region is CVRSPQGAIFSGNTIYF. Here the CDR3 DNA reads TGTGTCAGAAGCCCGCAGGGGGCGATCTTTTCTGGAAACACCATATATTTT.

This clone was recorded only once. The chain recombines TRBV7-3 with TRBJ2-1, with 7 bases lining up with TRBD1. CDR1 and CDR2 (germline): SGHTA, FQGTGA. This CDR3 is 16 amino acids long. Trimming cost V 5 bases and J 0 bases; bases outside gene matches: 7. The CDR3 DNA is TGTGCCAGCAGCCCCTCCGACAGGGCCTCCTACAATGAGCAGTTCTTC. Translating it yields CASSPSDRASYNEQFF.

The gene calls are TRBV5-1 and TRBJ1-3; TRBD1 might be the D (6 bases). Deletions cut 3 bases from V and 0 bases from J, with 16 bases between. The CDR3 is made up of 17 amino acids. CDR1 is SGHRS and CDR2 is YFSETQ in the germline V gene. Written as DNA, the CDR3 is TGCGCCAGCAGCTGGAGCAGGGGCGGCAGCTCTGGAAACACCATATATTTT. Amino acid sequence: CASSWSRGGSSGNTIYF.